Listed below are T cell receptor beta chains from one sample, sequenced in a study of cytomegalovirus exposure and HLA in healthy donors. Measured with immunoSEQ multiplex PCR; TCRdb has only the in-frame clones, and not every one. The table has some 150,000 clones, approximately 79% seen once. The sequenced material came from PBMCs. Source of these receptors: a man in his fifties in good health and CMV-seropositive. The CDR3 runs from the conserved cysteine through the conserved F or W. D genes are given only for firm matches. Size values are once, few and many counts, or a class for expanded clones, and some rows have none.

cdr3_length j_call v_call d_call clone_size cdr3_nt cdr3_aa
13 TRBJ1-1 TRBV10-2 . . TGCGCCAGCACGATACTGATGAACACTGAAGCTTTCTTT CASTILMNTEAFF
15 TRBJ1-6 TRBV4-1 . . TGCGCCAGCAGCCAAGAGGACACCTATAATTCACCCCTCCACTTT CASSQEDTYNSPLHF
13 TRBJ2-7 TRBV7-9 . few TGTGCCAGCAGCTCACCCCGCGGGTACGGGCAGTACTTC CASSSPRGYGQYF
14 TRBJ2-3 TRBV5-1 . . TGCGCCAGCAGCTTGACTAGTGGCACAGATACGCAGTATTTT CASSLTSGTDTQYF
12 TRBJ1-1 TRBV2 TRBD1 . TGTGCCAGCATCGGACAGGGGGCTGGAGCTTTCTTT CASIGQGAGAFF
16 TRBJ1-5 TRBV28 . . TGTGCCAGCAGTTTATTGAAGGGGTATAGCAATCAGCCCCAGCATTTT CASSLLKGYSNQPQHF
12 TRBJ1-2 TRBV2 TRBD1 few TGTGCCAGCAGACAGGGGAAGGGTAGCTACACCTTC CASRQGKGSYTF
15 TRBJ1-4 TRBV6-5 . . TGTGCCAGCAGTTACTCGGGAGGGTTGGGTGAAAAACTGTTTTTT CASSYSGGLGEKLFF
17 TRBJ1-1 TRBV7-2 . . TGTGCCAGCAGCTTAAATCCTCTAAGGGGTGGGGGGTTTGAAGCTTTCTTT CASSLNPLRGGGFEAFF
14 TRBJ1-1 TRBV6-5 . few TGTGCCAGCAGTGAAGGGGGATTTAACACTGAAGCTTTCTTT CASSEGGFNTEAFF
14 TRBJ1-1 TRBV18 . . TGTGCCAACTCCACTGGGACTGCGAACACTGAAGCTTTCTTT CANSTGTANTEAFF
17 TRBJ2-1 TRBV7-9 . . TGTGCCAGCAGCTTAGGCAGACGAGGCGGAGCCGACAATGAGCAGTTCTTC CASSLGRRGGADNEQFF
13 TRBJ1-2 TRBV7-6 . . TGTGCCAGCAGCTTTATGCAGGGCGATGGCTACACCTTC CASSFMQGDGYTF
13 TRBJ1-4 TRBV9 . once TGTGCCAGCAGCTCAGGGACAACTGAAAAACTGTTTTTT CASSSGTTEKLFF
15 TRBJ2-3 TRBV7-9 TRBD2 . TGTGCCAGCAGCCCTTCGGGGGAGGGCCCTGATACGCAGTATTTT CASSPSGEGPDTQYF
15 TRBJ2-2 TRBV6-4 TRBD1 . TGTGCCAGCAGTCCCCGACAGGGGCACACCGGGGAGCTGTTTTTT CASSPRQGHTGELFF
16 TRBJ2-5 TRBV11-2 TRBD2 . TGTGCCAGCAGCTTAGTAGCGGGAGGGCCTTTAGAGACCCAGTACTTC CASSLVAGGPLETQYF
16 TRBJ2-2 TRBV7-9 TRBD2 . TGTTCCAGCAGCTTTCGGGGCGGGAGGAACACCGGGGAGCTGTTTTTT CSSSFRGGRNTGELFF
13 TRBJ2-7 TRBV11-3 . once TGTGCCAGCAGCTTAGTACAGGGCTACGAGCAGTACTTC CASSLVQGYEQYF
14 TRBJ1-5 TRBV19 . . TGTGCCAGTAGTATAGATGGTTACTATCAGCCCCAGCATTTT CASSIDGYYQPQHF
15 TRBJ2-2 TRBV11-1 . . TGTGCCAGCAGCTTAAGGCAGGCGAACACCGGGGAGCTGTTTTTT CASSLRQANTGELFF
13 TRBJ1-1 TRBV6-5 . . TGTGCCAGCAGCGCCATACAGGGCCCCGAAGCTTTCTTT CASSAIQGPEAFF
15 TRBJ2-1 TRBV7-8 TRBD2 . TGTGCCAGCAGCTCAGCGGGGGGGACCTACAATGAGCAGTTCTTC CASSSAGGTYNEQFF
14 TRBJ2-7 TRBV11-1 TRBD1 . TGTGCCAGCAGCACTGACAGGGGTGGCTCCGAGCAGTACTTC CASSTDRGGSEQYF
15 TRBJ1-1 TRBV9 TRBD1 . TGTGCCAGCACCCTATCACCTACAGGGGCCACTGAAGCTTTCTTT CASTLSPTGATEAFF
14 TRBJ1-2 TRBV6-5 TRBD1 few TGTGCCAGCAGTTGGCGACAGGGAAGATATGGCTACACCTTC CASSWRQGRYGYTF
13 TRBJ2-5 TRBV9 TRBD2 . TGTGCCAGCAGCCCCCGGGGGGGAGAGACCCAGTACTTC CASSPRGGETQYF
15 TRBJ1-5 TRBV19 . . TGTGCCAGTAGTATGGGACATAAGGGCAATCAGCCCCAGCATTTT CASSMGHKGNQPQHF
15 TRBJ2-7 TRBV28 TRBD1 . TGTGCCAGCAGTTCGCCCGGGACAGACTCCTACGAGCAGTACTTC CASSSPGTDSYEQYF
15 TRBJ2-4 TRBV27 TRBD2 . TGTGCCAGCAGCCGCGGGGTAGCGGGCAAAAACATTCAGTACTTC CASSRGVAGKNIQYF
14 TRBJ1-1 TRBV5-5 TRBD1 few TGTGCCAGCAGCTCTTACACAGGGGGCGGTGAAGCTTTCTTT CASSSYTGGGEAFF
15 TRBJ2-2 TRBV10-3 TRBD1 . TGTGCCACTGGGCCCCAGGACAGGGCCACCGGGGAGCTGTTTTTT CATGPQDRATGELFF
13 TRBJ1-5 TRBV5-6 . . TGTGCCAGCAGCTTACAGCAGAATCAGCCCCAGCATTTT CASSLQQNQPQHF
19 TRBJ2-6 TRBV27 TRBD1 . TGTGCCAGCAGCCCCAGACCGGGACAGTTCTCCTCTGGGGCCAACGTCCTGACTTTC CASSPRPGQFSSGANVLTF
15 TRBJ2-7 TRBV19 . . TGTGCCAGTACTGGGTGGACAAAGAGCTCCTACGAGCAGTACTTC CASTGWTKSSYEQYF
13 TRBJ1-3 TRBV6-5 . few TGTGCCACGGAGACAGAGACTGGAAACACCATATATTTT CATETETGNTIYF
12 TRBJ2-7 TRBV5-6 . . TGTGCCAGCAGCTTGGCTAGCCCCGAGCAGTACTTC CASSLASPEQYF
14 TRBJ1-6 TRBV5-1 TRBD1 few TGCGCCAGCAGCCCCGGACAGGGCAATTCACCCCTCCACTTT CASSPGQGNSPLHF
15 TRBJ1-6 TRBV6-1 . . TGTGCCAGCAGTGAGGTGGGACTGGATAATTCACCCCTCCACTTT CASSEVGLDNSPLHF
14 TRBJ2-2 TRBV27 . . TGTGCCAGCAGCCCCGGAGTTAACACCGGGGAGCTGTTTTTT CASSPGVNTGELFF
14 TRBJ2-2 TRBV6-1 TRBD2 . TGTGCCAGCAGGGGAGGGGCGAACACCGGGGAGCTGTTTTTT CASRGGANTGELFF
15 TRBJ2-1 TRBV19 . . TGTGCCAGTAGTTTGAGCGGGTTAGGGAACAATGAGCAGTTCTTC CASSLSGLGNNEQFF
15 TRBJ1-3 TRBV19 . few TGTGCCAGTAGTAGTCCAGGGCACTCTGGAAACACCATATATTTT CASSSPGHSGNTIYF
15 TRBJ1-2 TRBV27 . once TGTGCCAGCAGTTTTAAGGGGATTAATGCCTATGGCTACACCTTC CASSFKGINAYGYTF
12 TRBJ1-1 TRBV11-3 . . TGTGCCAGCAGCTTAGGAACACCGGAAGCTTTCTTT CASSLGTPEAFF
16 TRBJ2-1 TRBV10-3 TRBD2 . TGTGCCATCAGTGTTTTGGGAGGGAGCTCCTACAATGAGCAGTTCTTC CAISVLGGSSYNEQFF